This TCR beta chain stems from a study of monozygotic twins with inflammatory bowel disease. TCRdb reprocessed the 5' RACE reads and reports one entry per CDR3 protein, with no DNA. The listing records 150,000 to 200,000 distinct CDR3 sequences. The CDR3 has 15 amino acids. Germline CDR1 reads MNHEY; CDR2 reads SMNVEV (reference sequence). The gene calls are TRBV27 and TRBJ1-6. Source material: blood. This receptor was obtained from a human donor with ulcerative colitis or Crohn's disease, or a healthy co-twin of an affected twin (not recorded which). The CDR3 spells CASSPPSGINSPLHF.